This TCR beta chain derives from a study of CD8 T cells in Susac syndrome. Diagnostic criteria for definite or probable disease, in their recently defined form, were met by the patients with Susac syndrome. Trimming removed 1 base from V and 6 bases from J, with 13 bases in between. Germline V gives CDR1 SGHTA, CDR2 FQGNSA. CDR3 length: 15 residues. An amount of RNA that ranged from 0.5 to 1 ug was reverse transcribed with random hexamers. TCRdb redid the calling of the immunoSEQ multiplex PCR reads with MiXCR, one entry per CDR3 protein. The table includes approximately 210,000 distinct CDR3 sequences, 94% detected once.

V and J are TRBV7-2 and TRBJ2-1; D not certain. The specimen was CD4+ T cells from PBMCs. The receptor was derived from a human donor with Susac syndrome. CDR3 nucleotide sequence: TGTGCCAGCAGCTTAGTTTCGATAAACCCCAATGAGCAGTTCTTC. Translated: CASSLVSINPNEQFF.